This TCR beta chain was sequenced in a study of shared clonotypes between healthy human individuals. Broader study findings: Sampling covered blood only; tissue repertoires likely differ. Generation probability values for non-shared clonotypes were lower than those for clonotypes shared by all four donors.

V was pared by 4 bases and J by 7 bases, with 20 bases of the junction left unmatched. Germline V gives CDR1 SGHRS, CDR2 YFSETQ. This CDR3 is 18 amino acids long. TCRdb keeps only in-frame clones here, not all; method: immunoSEQ multiplex PCR. The sample carries about 2.4 million clones, over 85% recorded once. Remarks on this clone: Antigen unknown.

The sequenced sample consisted of naive CD4+ T cells from PBMCs. Subset given: CD45RA+ positively selected. The chain recombines TRBV5-1 with TRBJ2-1; 7 bases fit TRBD2. The receptor comes from a man aged 18 to 35 in good health. Some clones in this sample may be carry-over from other donors' samples. The chain's CDR3 is CASSGEVRILAERNEQFF. The CDR3 nucleotides are TGCGCCAGCAGCGGGGAGGTCAGGATTCTAGCGGAGCGGAATGAGCAGTTCTTC.